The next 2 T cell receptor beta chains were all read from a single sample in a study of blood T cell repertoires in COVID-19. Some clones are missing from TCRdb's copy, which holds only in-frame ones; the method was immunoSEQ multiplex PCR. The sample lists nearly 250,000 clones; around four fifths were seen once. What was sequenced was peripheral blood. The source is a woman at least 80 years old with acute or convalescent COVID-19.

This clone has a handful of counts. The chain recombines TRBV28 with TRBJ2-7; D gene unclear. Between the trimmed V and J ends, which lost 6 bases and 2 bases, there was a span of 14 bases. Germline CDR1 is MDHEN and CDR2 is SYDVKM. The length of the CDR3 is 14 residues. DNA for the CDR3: TGTGCCAGCAGCCCCGGGTGGCAGACCTACGAGCAGTACTTC. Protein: CASSPGWQTYEQYF.

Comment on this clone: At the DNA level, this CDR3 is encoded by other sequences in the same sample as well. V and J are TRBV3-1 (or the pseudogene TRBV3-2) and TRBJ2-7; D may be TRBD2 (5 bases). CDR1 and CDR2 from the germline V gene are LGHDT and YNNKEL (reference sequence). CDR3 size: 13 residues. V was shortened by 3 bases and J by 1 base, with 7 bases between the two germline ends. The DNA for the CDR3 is TGTGCCAGCAGCCAGCGCGGGTCCTACGAGCAGTACTTC. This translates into CASSQRGSYEQYF.